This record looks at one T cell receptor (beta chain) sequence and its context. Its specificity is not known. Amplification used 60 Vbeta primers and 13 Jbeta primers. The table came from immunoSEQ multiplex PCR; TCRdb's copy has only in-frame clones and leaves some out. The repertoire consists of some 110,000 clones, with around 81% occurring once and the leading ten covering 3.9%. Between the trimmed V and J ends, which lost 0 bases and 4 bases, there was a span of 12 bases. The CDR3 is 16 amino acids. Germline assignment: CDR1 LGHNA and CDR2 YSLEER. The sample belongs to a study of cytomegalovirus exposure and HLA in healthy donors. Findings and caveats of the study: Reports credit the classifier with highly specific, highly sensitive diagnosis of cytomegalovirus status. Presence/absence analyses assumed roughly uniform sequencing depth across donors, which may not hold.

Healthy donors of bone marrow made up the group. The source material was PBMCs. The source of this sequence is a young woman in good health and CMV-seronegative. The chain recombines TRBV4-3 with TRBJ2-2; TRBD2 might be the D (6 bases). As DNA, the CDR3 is TGCGCCAGCAGCCAAGATTGGAGGGGCGGCACCGGGGAGCTGTTTTTT. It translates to CASSQDWRGGTGELFF.